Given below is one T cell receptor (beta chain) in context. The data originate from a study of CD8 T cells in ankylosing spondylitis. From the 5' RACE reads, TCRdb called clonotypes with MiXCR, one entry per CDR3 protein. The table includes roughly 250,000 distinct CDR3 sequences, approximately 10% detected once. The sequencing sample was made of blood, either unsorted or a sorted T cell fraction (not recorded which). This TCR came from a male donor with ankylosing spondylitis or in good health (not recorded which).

The CDR3 nucleotides read TGTGCCAGCAGCCTCCCTAGACGGGGACGGGAGACCCAGTACTTC. Translating it yields CASSLPRRGRETQYF. This chain links TRBV5-6 with TRBJ2-5; the D gene could be TRBD1 or TRBD2 (5 bases each). The ends were cut back, 4 bases at V and 5 bases at J, with 18 bases in the middle. The germline V gene has CDR1 SGHDT and CDR2 YYEEEE. This CDR3 spans 15 amino acids.